The 22 T cell receptor beta chains listed next were all sequenced from one sample in a study of blood T cell repertoires in COVID-19. The table came from immunoSEQ multiplex PCR; TCRdb's copy has only in-frame clones and leaves some out. Among 270,000 or so clones listed, roughly 85% were seen once. The specimen sequenced was peripheral blood. The receptor source for this set is a woman between 25 and 40 years old with active or convalescent COVID-19.

This clone was detected only a few times. This chain uses TRBV10-3 with TRBJ2-7; a possible D gene is TRBD1 (6 bases). Between the trimmed V and J ends, which lost 2 bases and 0 bases, there was a span of 11 bases. Per the germline V gene, CDR1 is ENHRY and CDR2 is SYGVKD. The CDR3 is 15 amino acids. The CDR3 DNA reads as TGTGCCATCAGTGAGCGGGACAACTTCTCCTACGAGCAGTACTTC. The encoded protein is CAISERDNFSYEQYF.

The chain links TRBV19 to TRBJ1-1; D perhaps matches TRBD1 (5 bases). The ends were cut back, 5 bases at V and 5 bases at J, with 18 bases in the middle. The CDR3 runs 15 residues. The germline V gene encodes CDR1 LNHDA and CDR2 SQIVND (reference sequence). CDR3 coding DNA: TGTGCCAGTAGTGGGAGGGCAGGGACGTGGACTGAAGCTTTCTTT. This codes for CASSGRAGTWTEAFF. The variable domain in full, with the rest retrieved from reference TRBV19 and TRBJ1-1, is DGGITQSPKYLFRKEGQNVTLSCEQNLNHDAMYWYRQDPGQGLRLIYYSQIVNDFQKGDIAEGYSVSREKKESFPLTVTSAQKNPTAFYLCASSGRAGTWTEAFFGQGTRLTVV.

This clone was recorded once. The chain links TRBV7-2 to TRBJ1-5, with D perhaps TRBD1 (5 bases). V lost 3 bases and J lost 4, with 13 bases in between. This CDR3 is built from 15 residues. CDR1 SGHTA and CDR2 FQGNSA come from the germline V gene. The CDR3 sequence: CASSFAGLQNQPQHF. The CDR3 DNA sequence: TGTGCCAGCAGCTTTGCGGGACTCCAGAATCAGCCCCAGCATTTT.

A word on this clone: This CDR3 is also generated by other DNA sequences in the sample. This chain uses TRBV7-9 with TRBJ2-5; perhaps TRBD2 as D (6 bases). The V and J ends lost 2 bases and 3 bases respectively, with 7 bases between them. Germline lookup yields CDR1 SEHNR and CDR2 FQNEAQ (reference sequence). This CDR3 has 13 amino acids. The CDR3 loop reads CASSLSGEETQYF. The CDR3 coding sequence is TGTGCCAGCAGCTTATCGGGGGAAGAGACCCAGTACTTC.

This clone has more than one count but fewer than ten. The V and J genes are TRBV12-3 or TRBV12-4 and TRBJ1-4; D gene uncertain. The V gene lost 2 bases and the J gene lost 8 bases, with 9 bases spanning the gap. The CDR3 length is 13 residues. The CDR3 nucleotides are TGTGCCAGCAGTTTAAACCGAGGGGAAAAACTGTTTTTT. Encoded protein: CASSLNRGEKLFF.

V usage is TRBV5-1 and J usage is TRBJ2-5; D is unclear. The V gene lost 0 bases and the J gene lost 4 bases, with 13 bases spanning the gap. CDR3 size: 15 residues. Germline lookup yields CDR1 SGHRS and CDR2 YFSETQ. In DNA, the CDR3 is TGCGCCAGCAGCTTGGGGAGTCAAGTGGGAGAGACCCAGTACTTC. Protein product: CASSLGSQVGETQYF.

CDR3 in DNA: TGTGCCAGTAGGTCCATCGGGGGGGACACTGAAGCTTTCTTT. Its translation: CASRSIGGDTEAFF. V and J are TRBV19 and TRBJ1-1, with D tentatively TRBD1 (5 bases). CDR3 length equals 14 residues. From germline, CDR1 is LNHDA and CDR2 SQIVND (reference sequence). V was trimmed by 6 bases and J by 3 bases, leaving 14 bases between them.

The J gene is TRBJ1-2, the V gene TRBV2; TRBD1 is a possible D gene (6 bases). The CDR3 spans 14 residues. Trimming left V 3 bases short and J 4 bases short, with 12 bases between. Looked up from germline, CDR1 is SNHLY and CDR2 is FYNNEI. CDR3 in amino acids: CASSDGTLVYGYTF. The DNA for the CDR3 is TGTGCCAGCAGTGACGGGACATTGGTCTATGGCTACACCTTC.

The genes are TRBV21-1 and TRBJ2-7; the table's D call, TRBD1, was not checked against the DNA. TRBV21-1 constitutes a pseudogene. There are 20 residues in the CDR3. The CDR3 DNA is TGTGCCAGCAGCTTGCAAAGTGAGGGACAGACAAAAGAGACCTCCTACGAGCAGTACTTC. Encoded protein: CASSLQSEGQTKETSYEQYF.

The rearrangement links TRBV7-2 to TRBJ2-7; D unclear. The CDR3 covers 11 residues. V was clipped by 4 bases and J by 4 bases, with 5 bases between them. CDR1 and CDR2 (germline): SGHTA, FQGNSA. For the CDR3, the DNA is TGTGCCAGCAGCTCCCAGTACGAGCAGTACTTC. Encoded protein: CASSSQYEQYF.

This chain joins TRBV6-1 and TRBJ1-5; weak D call: TRBD1 (6 bases). This CDR3 contains 14 residues. The germline V and J ends were trimmed by 1 base and 6 bases, with 10 bases remaining between them. Germline assignment: CDR1 MNHNS and CDR2 SASEGT. For the CDR3, the DNA is TGTGCCAGCAGTGAAGGCGGGGGCGGTCAGCCCCAGCATTTT. Amino acids: CASSEGGGGQPQHF.

The chain employs TRBV6-5 and TRBJ2-1; D call uncertain. V was cut by 2 bases and J by 9 bases, with 14 bases left in between. The V gene's germline CDR1 is MNHEY and CDR2 SVGAGI. The CDR3 spans 14 residues. The CDR3 region has the DNA TGTGCCAGCAGTTACGACGCCCGGGTTAGTGAGCAGTTCTTC. It codes for CASSYDARVSEQFF.

The chain joins TRBV28 to TRBJ2-6; 7 nucleotides line up with TRBD1. Germline CDR1 MDHEN, CDR2 SYDVKM. J gave up 0 bases and V 6 bases, and 11 bases lay outside the gene matches. The CDR3 has 18 amino acids. In DNA, the CDR3 is TGTGCCAGCAGGAAATCGGGACAGATATCCTCTGGGGCCAACGTCCTGACTTTC. This codes for CASRKSGQISSGANVLTF.

V usage is TRBV27 and J usage is TRBJ1-5; TRBD1 matches 9 bases. The CDR3 is made up of 18 amino acids. V shed 8 bases and J 0 bases; nucleotides not matched to a gene: 14. CDR1 and CDR2 from the germline V gene are MNHEY and SMNVEV (reference sequence). The CDR3 region is CASASSAGQGYSNQPQHF. CDR3 bases: TGTGCCAGCGCCTCCTCTGCGGGACAGGGTTATAGCAATCAGCCCCAGCATTTT.

The chain carries TRBV3-1 (or the pseudogene TRBV3-2) and TRBJ1-5; D call uncertain. V lost 1 base, J lost 1 base, and 8 bases lay in between. The V gene's germline CDR1 is LGHDT and CDR2 YNNKEL (reference sequence). The CDR3 runs to 15 residues. The CDR3 loop is CASSQGQKSNQPQHF. DNA of the CDR3: TGTGCCAGCAGCCAAGGTCAGAAGAGCAATCAGCCCCAGCATTTT.

The chain joins TRBV29-1 to TRBJ2-5, with a weak D call TRBD2 (6 bases). The germline V and J ends were trimmed by 8 bases and 5 bases, with 15 bases remaining between them. Germline CDR1 and CDR2: SQVTM and ANQGSEA. The CDR3 spans 12 residues. CDR3 in amino acids: CSPSGAGETQYF. CDR3 nucleotides: TGCAGCCCGTCGGGAGCCGGGGAGACCCAGTACTTC.

This chain joins TRBV19 and TRBJ1-6; possibly TRBD1 for D (6 bases). V lost 4 bases, J lost 5 bases, and 12 bases lay in between. Germline V CDR1 and CDR2: LNHDA, SQIVND (reference sequence). The CDR3 covers 15 residues. The chain's CDR3 is CASSTRGINNSPLHF. The CDR3 DNA reads as TGTGCCAGTAGTACCAGGGGAATCAATAATTCACCCCTCCACTTT.

This sequence joins TRBV18 and TRBJ1-2; TRBD1 matches at 8 bases. There are 16 residues in the CDR3. The V gene's germline CDR1 is KGHSH and CDR2 LQKENI. V lost 6 bases to trimming and J lost 0 bases; unmatched junction nucleotides: 9. The CDR3 DNA is TGTGCCAGCTCCCCCGGACAGGGCAGAACTAACTATGGCTACACCTTC. Protein sequence: CASSPGQGRTNYGYTF.

This chain links TRBV19 with TRBJ2-1; D is perhaps TRBD2 (5 bases). Germline V gene data show CDR1 as LNHDA and CDR2 as SQIVND (reference sequence). Trimming cost V 3 bases and J 6 bases, with 6 bases left between them. This CDR3 has 12 residues. CDR3 loop: CASSIEGNEQFF. The CDR3 DNA follows: TGTGCCAGTAGTATTGAGGGCAATGAGCAGTTCTTC.

The chain employs TRBV19 and TRBJ1-2; D ambiguous. Germline V gives CDR1 LNHDA, CDR2 SQIVND (reference sequence). The CDR3 covers 13 residues. The V end was cut by 3 bases, the J end by 1 base, with 6 bases between. CDR3 coding DNA: TGTGCCAGTAGTATTGACTTTAACTATGGCTACACCTTC. This gives the protein CASSIDFNYGYTF.

The V gene is TRBV28, the J gene TRBJ1-2; D unresolved. The germline CDR1 and CDR2 sequences are MDHEN and SYDVKM. CDR3 length equals 15 residues. The V end was cut by 5 bases, the J end by 8 bases, with 21 bases between. CDR3 amino acids: CASSQWGDLLGGYTF. The CDR3, as DNA: TGTGCCAGCAGTCAGTGGGGAGACCTTTTGGGGGGCTACACCTTC.

V is TRBV3-1 (or the pseudogene TRBV3-2) and J is TRBJ1-4; a possible D gene is TRBD1 (6 bases). CDR1 is LGHDT, CDR2 YNNKEL, per germline (reference sequence). This CDR3 comprises 16 residues. V lost 0 bases, J lost 3 bases, and 11 bases lay in between. This CDR3 is CASSQEQGGANEKLFF. In DNA form, the CDR3 reads TGTGCCAGCAGCCAAGAACAAGGGGGTGCTAATGAAAAACTGTTTTTT.